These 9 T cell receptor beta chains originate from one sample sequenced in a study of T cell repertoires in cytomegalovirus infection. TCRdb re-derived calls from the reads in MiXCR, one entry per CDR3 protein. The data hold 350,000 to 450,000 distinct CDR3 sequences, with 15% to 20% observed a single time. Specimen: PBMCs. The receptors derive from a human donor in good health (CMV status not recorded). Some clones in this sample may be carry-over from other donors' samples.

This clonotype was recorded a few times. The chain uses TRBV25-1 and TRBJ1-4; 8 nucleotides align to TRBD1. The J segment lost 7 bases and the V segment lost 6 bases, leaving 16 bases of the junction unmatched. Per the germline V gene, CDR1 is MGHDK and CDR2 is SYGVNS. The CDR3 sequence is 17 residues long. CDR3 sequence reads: CASSKWGSGTGREKLFF. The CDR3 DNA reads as TGTGCCAGCAGCAAGTGGGGATCCGGGACAGGCCGTGAAAAACTGTTTTTT. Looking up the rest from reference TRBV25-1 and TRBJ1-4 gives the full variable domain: EADIYQTPRYLVIGTGKKITLECSQTMGHDKMYWYQQDPGMELHLIHYSYGVNSTEKGDLSSESTVSRIRTEHFPLTLESARPSHTSQYLCASSKWGSGTGREKLFFGSGTQLSVL.

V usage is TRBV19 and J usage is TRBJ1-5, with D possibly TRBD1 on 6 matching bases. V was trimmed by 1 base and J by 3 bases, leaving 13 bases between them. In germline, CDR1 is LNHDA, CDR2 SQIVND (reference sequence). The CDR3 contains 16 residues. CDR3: CASSIGGWGANQPQHF. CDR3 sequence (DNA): TGTGCCAGTAGTATAGGGGGGTGGGGGGCCAATCAGCCCCAGCATTTT. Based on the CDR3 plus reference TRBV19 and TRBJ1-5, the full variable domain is DGGITQSPKYLFRKEGQNVTLSCEQNLNHDAMYWYRQDPGQGLRLIYYSQIVNDFQKGDIAEGYSVSREKKESFPLTVTSAQKNPTAFYLCASSIGGWGANQPQHFGDGTRLSIL.

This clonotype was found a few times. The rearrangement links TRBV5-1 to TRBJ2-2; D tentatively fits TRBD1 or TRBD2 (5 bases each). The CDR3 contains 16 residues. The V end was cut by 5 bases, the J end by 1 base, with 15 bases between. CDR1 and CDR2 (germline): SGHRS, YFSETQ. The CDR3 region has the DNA TGCGCCAGCAGTCCAAGGTCGGGACGGAACACCGGGGAGCTGTTTTTT. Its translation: CASSPRSGRNTGELFF. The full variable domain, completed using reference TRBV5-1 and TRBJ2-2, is KAGVTQTPRYLIKTRGQQVTLSCSPISGHRSVSWYQQTPGQGLQFLFEYFSETQRNKGNFPGRFSGRQFSNSRSEMNVSTLELGDSALYLCASSPRSGRNTGELFFGEGSRLTVL.

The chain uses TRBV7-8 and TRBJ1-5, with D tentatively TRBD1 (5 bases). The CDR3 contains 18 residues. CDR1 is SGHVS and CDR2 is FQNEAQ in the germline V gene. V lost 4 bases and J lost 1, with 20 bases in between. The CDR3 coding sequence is TGTGCCAGCAGCTGGGATACCTGGGGGGTTCTCAGCAATCAGCCCCAGCATTTT. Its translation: CASSWDTWGVLSNQPQHF.

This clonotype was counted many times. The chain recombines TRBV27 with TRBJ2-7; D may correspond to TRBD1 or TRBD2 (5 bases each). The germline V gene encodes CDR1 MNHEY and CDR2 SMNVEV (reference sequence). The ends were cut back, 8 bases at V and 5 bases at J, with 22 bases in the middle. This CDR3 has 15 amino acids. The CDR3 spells CASRRTRGSRDEQYF. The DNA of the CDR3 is TGTGCCAGCCGACGTACTAGGGGTTCTAGGGACGAGCAGTACTTC.

Here the CDR3 DNA reads TGTGCCAGTAGTTCCGACAGGCAAGGCACCGGGGAGCTGTTTTTT. Protein: CASSSDRQGTGELFF. The chain joins TRBV19 to TRBJ2-2, with D possibly TRBD1 on 6 matching bases. The CDR3 covers 15 residues. Deletions cut 5 bases from V and 4 bases from J, with 14 bases between. Germline V gene sequence: CDR1 LNHDA, CDR2 SQIVND (reference sequence).

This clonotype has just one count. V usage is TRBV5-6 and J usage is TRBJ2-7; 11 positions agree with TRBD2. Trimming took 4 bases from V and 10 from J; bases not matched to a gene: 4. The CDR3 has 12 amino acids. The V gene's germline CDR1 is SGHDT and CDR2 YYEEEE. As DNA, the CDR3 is TGTGCCAGCAGCACGGGACTAGCGGTACAGTACTTC. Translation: CASSTGLAVQYF.

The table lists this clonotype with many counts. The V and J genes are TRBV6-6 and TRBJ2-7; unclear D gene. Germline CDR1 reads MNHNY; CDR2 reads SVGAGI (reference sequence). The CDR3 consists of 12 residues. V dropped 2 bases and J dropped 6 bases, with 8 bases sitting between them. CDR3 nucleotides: TGTGCCAGCAGTTACGGTAGGAGCGAGCAGTACTTC. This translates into CASSYGRSEQYF.

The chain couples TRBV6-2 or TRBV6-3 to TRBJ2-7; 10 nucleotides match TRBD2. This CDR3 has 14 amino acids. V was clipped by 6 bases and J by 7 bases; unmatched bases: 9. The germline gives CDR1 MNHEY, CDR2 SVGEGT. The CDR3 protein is CASSAAGGPREQYF. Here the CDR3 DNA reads TGTGCCAGCAGCGCAGCGGGGGGGCCGAGAGAGCAGTACTTC.